Listed below are T cell receptor beta chains from one sample, sequenced in a study of T-cell memory formation after mild COVID-19. TCRdb independently ran MiXCR on the 5' RACE reads; one entry per CDR3 protein. The sample has approximately 270,000 distinct CDR3 sequences, about 16% seen once. The specimen was PBMCs or a T cell subset sorted from them (not recorded which). These receptors all come from a young man who had mild COVID-19 (a few samples of this study predate the infection). Cell type and time point are not known. Each CDR3 is given with its conserved first and last residue. D genes are given only for firm matches. Only some rows state a clone size, as once, few, many or a class for expanded clones.

J gene | V gene | clone size | D gene | CDR3 DNA | CDR3 protein
TRBJ2-3 | TRBV20-1 | many | - | TGCAGTGCCGAAGCGAGGGGGGGCCACCGCACAGATACGCAGTATTTT | CSAEARGGHRTDTQYF
TRBJ2-5 | TRBV9 | - | - | TGTGCCAGCAGCGTAGGGAACAGGGAGGAGACCCAGTACTTC | CASSVGNREETQYF
TRBJ1-5 | TRBV19 | - | TRBD1 | TGTGCCAGTAGTCTAACAGGGGGCGCAGGGCCCCAGCATTTT | CASSLTGGAGPQHF
TRBJ2-3 | TRBV5-1 | few | TRBD2 | TGCGCCAGCAGCTTGCTGGACGGGGGGGCAGATACGCAGTATTTT | CASSLLDGGADTQYF
TRBJ2-3 | TRBV6-4 | few | TRBD2 | TGTGCCAGCAGTCCGCGGGGGACCACAGATACGCAGTATTTT | CASSPRGTTDTQYF
TRBJ1-2 | TRBV5-4 | - | TRBD1 | TGTGCCAGCAGCTTGCAGGGGGGAAACTATGGCTACACCTTC | CASSLQGGNYGYTF
TRBJ1-1 | TRBV7-2 | - | TRBD1 | TGTGCCAGCAGCGCCAGGGGGGGGAGGACTGAAGCTTTCTTT | CASSARGGRTEAFF
TRBJ2-7 | TRBV5-4 | - | TRBD2 | TGTGCCAGCAGCTTTAGCGGGGCCCTCTACGAGCAGTACTTC | CASSFSGALYEQYF
TRBJ2-2 | TRBV7-9 | - | - | TGTGCCAGCAGCTCAGGGCCCACCGGGGAGCTGTTTTTT | CASSSGPTGELFF
TRBJ1-2 | TRBV29-1 | few | - | TGCAGCGTTGAAGCTCGCGGCTATGGCTACACCTTC | CSVEARGYGYTF
TRBJ2-4 | TRBV6-5 | few | - | TGTGCCAGCAGTTTACTGGGATCCAAAAACATTCAGTACTTC | CASSLLGSKNIQYF
TRBJ2-3 | TRBV12-3/TRBV12-4 | many | - | TGTGCCAGCAGCACCCATACGGGGACCACAGATACGCAGTATTTT | CASSTHTGTTDTQYF
TRBJ2-3 | TRBV5-1 | many | TRBD2 | TGCGCCAGCAGCTCCCGGACTAGCGGGGGTATAGATACGCAGTATTTT | CASSSRTSGGIDTQYF
TRBJ2-7 | TRBV6-2/TRBV6-3 | many | TRBD1 | TGTGCCAGCAGTTACCAGGGGGAGAGCTCCTACGAGCAGTACTTC | CASSYQGESSYEQYF
TRBJ2-3 | TRBV27 | - | - | TGTGCCAGCAGTCCCCAGGGGACTAACACAGATACGCAGTATTTT | CASSPQGTNTDTQYF
TRBJ2-1 | TRBV4-2 | few | TRBD2 | TGTGCCAGCAGCCAAACCCTGGGACTAGCCGACAATGAGCAGTTCTTC | CASSQTLGLADNEQFF
TRBJ2-2 | TRBV11-2 | - | - | TGTGCCAGCAGCTTCTGGGGGAGTCCCGACATTACCGGGGAGCTGTTTTTT | CASSFWGSPDITGELFF
TRBJ1-5 | TRBV29-1 | - | TRBD1 | TGCAGCGTTGGGGAACAGGGGGGACAGCCCCAGCATTTT | CSVGEQGGQPQHF
TRBJ1-2 | TRBV6-5 | - | - | TGTGCCAGCAGTCTACAGGGTGGCGGCTACACCTTC | CASSLQGGGYTF
TRBJ2-1 | TRBV20-1 | - | TRBD2 | TGCAGTGCTAGGGGGACTAGCGGGGTGGCGAGCTCCTACAATGAGCAGTTCTTC | CSARGTSGVASSYNEQFF
TRBJ2-5 | TRBV5-1 | - | TRBD1 | TGCGCCAGCAGCGGCGGACAGGGACGAAAGACCCAGTACTTC | CASSGGQGRKTQYF
TRBJ2-4 | TRBV7-2 | few | - | TGTGCCAGCAGCCTAAGCTGGGGCCAAGAGAACATTCAGTACTTC | CASSLSWGQENIQYF
TRBJ2-1 | TRBV12-3/TRBV12-4 | many | TRBD2 | TGTGCCAGCAGGCCACTAGCGGTTTACAATGAGCAGTTCTTC | CASRPLAVYNEQFF
TRBJ1-2 | TRBV4-1 | - | - | TGCGCCAGCACTAGGCCGGGAGTGAGCGGCTACACCTTC | CASTRPGVSGYTF
TRBJ1-1 | TRBV20-1 | many | - | TGCAGTGCCGCACGGAACACTGAAGCTTTCTTT | CSAARNTEAFF
TRBJ1-6 | TRBV12-3/TRBV12-4 | few | - | TGTGCCACCGGCCGCCGGGAGGGATCACCCCTCCACTTT | CATGRREGSPLHF
TRBJ1-2 | TRBV10-3 | - | - | TGTGCCGCTCAGGGGCTACGAGGCCATGGCTACACCTTC | CAAQGLRGHGYTF
TRBJ1-2 | TRBV2 | - | TRBD1 | TGTGCCAGCAGGATTACAGGGGGGAGCTACACCTTC | CASRITGGSYTF
TRBJ2-5 | TRBV9 | - | TRBD2 | TGTGCCAGCAGCGTAGGCGGGGGTCATCAAGAGACCCAGTACTTC | CASSVGGGHQETQYF
TRBJ2-5 | TRBV2 | few | - | TGTGCCAGCAGGGTTCTAGAACAAGAGACCCAGTACTTC | CASRVLEQETQYF
TRBJ1-2 | TRBV6-2/TRBV6-3 | - | TRBD1 | TGTGCCAGCAGTCAATCATCGACAGGGGATTCCAGCTATGGCTACACCTTC | CASSQSSTGDSSYGYTF